This T cell receptor (beta chain) was identified in a study of blood T cell repertoires in COVID-19. This clone showed up just a few times. The junction had 11 bases not matched to a gene; V was cut back by 10 bases and J by 14 bases. Germline V lookup: CDR1 SEHNR, CDR2 FQNEAQ (reference sequence). This CDR3 region has 12 residues. Data came from immunoSEQ multiplex PCR; TCRdb stores just in-frame clones and leaves some out. Of 110,000 or so clones listed, about 80% are singletons. The chain combines TRBV7-9 with TRBJ1-6; 7 positions match TRBD1. The sample taken for sequencing was peripheral blood. This sequence originates from a woman in her 40s with acute or convalescent COVID-19. DNA for the CDR3: TGTGCCACCGGAAGACAGGGCACGGCCCTCCACTTT. Its translation is CATGRQGTALHF. Based on the CDR3 plus reference TRBV7-9 and TRBJ1-6, the full variable domain is DTGVSQNPRHKITKRGQNVTFRCDPISEHNRLYWYRQTLGQGPEFLTYFQNEAQLEKSRLLSDRFSAERPKGSFSTLEIQRTEQGDSAMYLCATGRQGTALHFGNGTRLTVT.